This T cell receptor beta chain was sequenced in a study of T cell responses to AZD1222 COVID-19 vaccine. Study context: Second doses were pooled across both intervals (about 4 or about 12 weeks). The study, taken as a whole, reports: After the peak T cell response, and only then, were repertoires sampled. Donors, mostly white British, included more females; clonal diversity was possibly underestimated. Just a handful of people given AZD1222 tested seropositive at baseline.

Here immunoSEQ multiplex PCR was the method, and the copy in TCRdb shows in-frame clones only, minus some. There are some 120,000 clones in the sample; approximately 93% occur only once, and approximately 3.1% lies in the top ten. Points on this clone: Antigen: not known.

The sequence came from an adult in good health. This material consisted of peripheral blood, taken on day 0 of AZD1222 vaccination.

CDR3 residues: CASSQLLGTGSHSPLHF. CDR3 nucleotide sequence: TGTGCCAGCAGCCAACTCCTAGGGACAGGGAGTCATTCACCCCTCCACTTT. The chain employs TRBV5-8 and TRBJ1-6; 9 bases are shared with TRBD1. CDR3 length: 17 amino acids. Looked up from germline, CDR1 is SGHTS and CDR2 is YDEGEE. With 4 bases clipped from V and 8 bases from J, the junction kept 13 bases outside the gene matches.